This TCR beta chain was observed in a study of cytomegalovirus exposure and HLA in healthy donors. Note on this clone: What it binds is unknown.

PCR employed 60 Vbeta and 13 Jbeta primers. The data were produced by immunoSEQ multiplex PCR, yet TCRdb's version contains in-frame clones alone and is incomplete. The repertoire includes fewer than 300,000 clones, about nine tenths of them detected once, and about 4% sits in the top ten. Notes on the study in general: Upon later analysis, HLA-associated TCR beta chains proved more clonally expanded than other, equally common chains. Later analysis reportedly placed an Asian-associated ancestry cluster below the roughly 630-donor mean in N-insertions. CMV serostatus was the sole immune exposure information available.

Sequencing was carried out using PBMCs. This clonotype originated in a man between 35 and 55 years old in good health and CMV-seropositive.

In DNA form, the CDR3 reads TGCGCCAGCAGCCTGGGACCTCAGGTAGTCTATGGCTACACCTTC. This sequence encodes CASSLGPQVVYGYTF. J is TRBJ1-2 and V is TRBV5-1; D perhaps matches TRBD1 (5 bases). Germline V gene sequence: CDR1 SGHRS, CDR2 YFSETQ. The CDR3 sequence is 15 residues long. Trimming cost V 4 bases and J 4 bases, with 17 bases left between them.